Shown below are 2 T cell receptor beta chains from a single sample sequenced in a study of T cell repertoires in cytomegalovirus infection. These receptors have no known antigen. TCRdb used MiXCR to reprocess the reads, holding one entry per CDR3 protein. The repertoire has about 700,000 distinct CDR3 sequences, 30% to 35% of them found once; the top ten carry 15% to 20%. This specimen consisted of cultured PBMCs, obtained from culture after CMV antigen stimulation. These TCRs come from a human donor in good health (CMV status not recorded). Some clones in this sample may be carry-over from other donors' samples.

V gene TRBV19 combines with J gene TRBJ2-2; tentative D call: TRBD2 (6 bases). Germline V gene data show CDR1 as LNHDA and CDR2 as SQIVND (reference sequence). The CDR3 runs 13 residues. Trimming pared 6 bases from V and 7 bases from J, leaving 12 bases between. The DNA for the CDR3 is TGTGCCAGTAGCCGGGACTTCGGCGGGGAGCTGTTTTTT. Its translation is CASSRDFGGELFF.

A few counts support this clonotype. The CDR3 protein is CASSLPPGAGETQYF. The CDR3 DNA reads TGTGCCAGCAGCCTCCCTCCGGGAGCTGGTGAGACCCAGTACTTC. The V gene is TRBV5-4, the J gene TRBJ2-5; maybe TRBD2 (6 bases). V dropped 4 bases and J dropped 5 bases, with 18 bases sitting between them. The CDR3 sequence is 15 residues long. Germline CDR1 SGHNT, CDR2 YYREEE (reference sequence).